This T cell receptor (beta chain) is from a study of T-cell memory formation after mild COVID-19. Each CDR3 protein is one row after TCRdb ran MiXCR on the 5' RACE reads. The sample yields some 120,000 distinct CDR3 sequences, 17% seen once. CDR1 SGHTA and CDR2 FQGNSA come from the germline V gene. CDR3 length equals 14 residues. The ends lost 5 bases at V and 4 bases at J; junction bases unmatched: 6. What was sequenced was PBMCs or a T cell subset sorted from them (not recorded which). This TCR was recovered from a man aged 18 to 30 who had mild COVID-19 (a few samples of this study predate the infection). Cell type and time point are not known. The V call is TRBV7-2, the J call TRBJ1-2; 8 bases line up with TRBD1. CDR3 in DNA: TGTGCCAGCAGCACGCAACAGGGGGTCTATGGCTACACCTTC. Protein product: CASSTQQGVYGYTF. Looking up the rest from reference TRBV7-2 and TRBJ1-2 gives the full variable domain: GAGVSQSPSNKVTEKGKDVELRCDPISGHTALYWYRQSLGQGLEFLIYFQGNSAPDKSGLPSDRFSAERTGGSVSTLTIQRTQQEDSAVYLCASSTQQGVYGYTFGSGTRLTVV.